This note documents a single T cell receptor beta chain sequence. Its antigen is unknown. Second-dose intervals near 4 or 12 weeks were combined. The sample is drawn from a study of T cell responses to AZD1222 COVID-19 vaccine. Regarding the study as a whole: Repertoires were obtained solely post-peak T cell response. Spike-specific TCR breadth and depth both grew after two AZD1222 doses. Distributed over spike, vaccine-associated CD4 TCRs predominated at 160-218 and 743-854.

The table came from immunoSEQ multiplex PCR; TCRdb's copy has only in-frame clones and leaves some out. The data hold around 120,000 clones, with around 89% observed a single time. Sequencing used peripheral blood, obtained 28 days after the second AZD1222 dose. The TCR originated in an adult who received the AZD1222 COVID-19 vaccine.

CDR3 region: CASSFRAAAETQYF. As DNA, the CDR3 is TGTGCCAGCAGCTTCAGGGCAGCGGCGGAGACCCAGTACTTC. The rearrangement joins TRBV7-2 to TRBJ2-5; D possibly matches TRBD1 or TRBD2 (5 bases each). The CDR3 has 14 amino acids. V shed 3 bases and J shed 5 bases, with 13 bases lying between them. In germline, CDR1 is SGHTA, CDR2 FQGNSA.